This entry lists 26 T cell receptor beta chains sequenced from one sample in a study of glioma-infiltrating T cells after dendritic cell vaccination. TCRdb's table, derived via immunoSEQ multiplex PCR, lists solely in-frame clones and lacks some. Of fewer than 40,000 clones in the sample, 90% were seen once. The specimen was blood, collected before dendritic cell vaccination. All receptors come from a human donor with glioblastoma.

This chain uses TRBV5-8 with TRBJ2-7, with a weak D call TRBD2 (7 bases). V lost 0 bases, J lost 4 bases, and 14 bases lay in between. The length of the CDR3 is 15 residues. The germline gives CDR1 SGHTS, CDR2 YDEGEE. The CDR3 DNA reads TGTGCCAGCAGCTTGGAGGGGGGGAGACCTTACGAGCAGTACTTC. The encoded protein is CASSLEGGRPYEQYF.

CDR3 residues: CASSLVQGEAFF. The CDR3 DNA reads as TGTGCCAGCAGCTTAGTTCAGGGTGAAGCTTTCTTT. This sequence joins TRBV7-9 and TRBJ1-1; tentative D call: TRBD1 (5 bases). The CDR3 is made up of 12 amino acids. Trimming cost V 1 base and J 7 bases, with 7 bases left between them. The V gene's germline CDR1 is SEHNR and CDR2 FQNEAQ (reference sequence).

The chain combines TRBV11-2 with TRBJ1-2, with 8 bases that match TRBD1. CDR1 and CDR2 from the germline V gene are SGHAT and FQNNGV. This CDR3 comprises 18 residues. Trimming at V came to 4 bases and at J to 1 base, leaving 14 bases not matched to a gene. The CDR3: CASSSLRDRSKVNYGYTF. DNA of the CDR3: TGTGCCAGCAGCTCACTCCGGGACAGGAGTAAAGTTAACTATGGCTACACCTTC.

Only one count was recorded for this clone. The chain links TRBV19 to TRBJ1-4; a weak D match, TRBD1 (6 bases). Germline lookup yields CDR1 LNHDA and CDR2 SQIVND (reference sequence). There are 13 residues in the CDR3. Trimming stripped 4 bases from V and 8 bases from J, with 11 bases between. The CDR3 region is CASSKGTFEKLFF. The CDR3 DNA reads TGTGCCAGTAGTAAAGGGACATTCGAAAAACTGTTTTTT.

The chain is built from TRBV6-6 and TRBJ1-3, with a tentative D call TRBD1 (5 bases). V was clipped by 2 bases and J by 0 bases, with 8 bases between them. CDR1 and CDR2 (germline): MNHNY, SVGAGI (reference sequence). The CDR3 has 15 residues. The CDR3 is CASSYGGGSGNTIYF. The CDR3 DNA sequence: TGTGCCAGCAGTTACGGGGGGGGCTCTGGAAACACCATATATTTT.

This clone was seen just once. The chain uses TRBV7-6 and TRBJ2-1, with D tentatively TRBD2 (6 bases). Trimming removed 2 bases from V and 10 bases from J, with 12 bases in between. The CDR3 loop spans 13 amino acids. The germline V gene has CDR1 SGHVS and CDR2 FNYEAQ. The CDR3 region has the DNA TGTGCCAGCAGCTTAATCGGGGGAGTAGAGCAGTTCTTC. Its translation: CASSLIGGVEQFF.

The chain has TRBV6-5 and TRBJ2-7, with a possible D match to TRBD1 (5 bases). CDR1 and CDR2 (germline): MNHEY, SVGAGI. The CDR3 has 13 residues. V was cut by 4 bases and J by 4 bases, with 11 bases left in between. The CDR3 spells CASSSTAGYEQYF. In DNA, the CDR3 is TGTGCCAGCAGTTCCACCGCAGGGTACGAGCAGTACTTC.

The chain recombines TRBV10-1 with TRBJ2-3; 9 nucleotides match TRBD2. The J segment lost 6 bases and the V segment lost 8 bases, leaving 6 bases of the junction unmatched. The CDR3 has 13 residues. The germline V gene has CDR1 WNHNN and CDR2 SYGVQD (reference sequence). The CDR3 region is CASLSGGGDTQYF. The CDR3, as DNA: TGCGCCAGCCTTAGCGGGGGAGGGGATACGCAGTATTTT.

This clone was observed a single time. The chain employs TRBV18 and TRBJ1-1; D possibly corresponds to TRBD1 (5 bases). Trimming removed 3 bases at V and 5 bases at J, with 13 bases between. Germline CDR1 is KGHSH and CDR2 is LQKENI. This CDR3 is built from 14 residues. In nucleotides, the CDR3 is TGTGCCAGCTCACCGAGGCGGGGGAATACTGAAGCTTTCTTT. It encodes CASSPRRGNTEAFF.

This clone was recorded only once. The rearrangement uses TRBV27 and TRBJ1-2; 11 nucleotides agree with TRBD1. The CDR3 runs to 14 residues. Germline assignment: CDR1 MNHEY and CDR2 SMNVEV (reference sequence). The trim removed 5 bases at V and 2 bases at J, leaving 1 base unmatched. The CDR3: CASSRTGGNYGYTF. CDR3 DNA: TGTGCCAGCAGTAGGACAGGGGGCAACTATGGCTACACCTTC.

The chain combines TRBV18 with TRBJ1-2; 8 bases align to TRBD1. Per the germline V gene, CDR1 is KGHSH and CDR2 is LQKENI. The CDR3 contains 15 residues. Trimming at V came to 1 base and at J to 6 bases, leaving 7 bases not matched to a gene. CDR3: CASSPLSGQGNGYTF. DNA of the CDR3: TGTGCCAGCTCACCACTGAGTGGACAGGGCAATGGCTACACCTTC.

This rearrangement joins TRBV6-5 to TRBJ2-7; a weak D match, TRBD1 (6 bases). Per the germline V gene, CDR1 is MNHEY and CDR2 is SVGAGI. The CDR3 length is 13 residues. V dropped 4 bases and J dropped 0 bases, with 7 bases sitting between them. The CDR3 nucleotides are TGTGCCAGCAGTTTACAGGGCTCCTACGAGCAGTACTTC. Its protein is CASSLQGSYEQYF.

The gene calls are TRBV5-1 and TRBJ2-2, with 12 bases matching TRBD2. The V segment lost 3 bases and the J segment 4 bases; nucleotides outside the gene matches: 10. Germline V CDR1 and CDR2: SGHRS, YFSETQ. The CDR3 is 18 residues long. In DNA form, the CDR3 reads TGCGCCAGCAGCTCGCAACCCCTAGCGGGGGGGCCCACCGGGGAGCTGTTTTTT. It encodes CASSSQPLAGGPTGELFF.

CDR3 in DNA: TGTGCCAGCAGTGAAGGACAGGGGGGCTACGAGCAGTACTTC. It encodes CASSEGQGGYEQYF. The chain uses TRBV6-1 and TRBJ2-7, with TRBD1 matching over 9 bases. Germline CDR1 and CDR2: MNHNS and SASEGT. The junction had 1 base not matched to a gene; V was cut back by 1 base and J by 3 bases. The CDR3 is made up of 14 amino acids.

The chain is built from TRBV19 and TRBJ2-7, with TRBD1 matching over 8 bases. Unmatched junction bases numbered 12, after V lost 5 bases and J lost 3 bases. There are 16 residues in the CDR3. CDR1 and CDR2 (germline): LNHDA, SQIVND (reference sequence). This CDR3 reads CASSVLWGQVSYEQYF. The CDR3 DNA sequence: TGTGCCAGTAGTGTACTTTGGGGACAGGTGAGCTACGAGCAGTACTTC.

The rearrangement links TRBV14 to TRBJ1-2; the D gene is possibly TRBD1 (6 bases). Germline V gene lookup returns CDR1 SGHDN and CDR2 FVKESK. This CDR3 has 14 residues. Trimming removed 4 bases at V and 4 bases at J, with 13 bases between. The CDR3 coding sequence is TGTGCCAGCAGCCTTCGGGGGGCCGGCTATGGCTACACCTTC. Protein sequence: CASSLRGAGYGYTF.

This clone was seen just once. The chain employs TRBV6-1 and TRBJ1-6, with 8 positions matching TRBD1. CDR1 and CDR2 (germline): MNHNS, SASEGT. This CDR3 comprises 15 residues. V shed 5 bases and J 7 bases; nucleotides not matched to a gene: 7. The DNA for the CDR3 is TGTGCCAGCAGTAAGGGACAGGAAGTCAATTCACCCCTCCACTTT. This sequence encodes CASSKGQEVNSPLHF.

V usage is TRBV19 and J usage is TRBJ2-1, with 8 bases identical to TRBD2. J gave up 0 bases and V 7 bases, and 8 bases lay outside the gene matches. Germline V gene data show CDR1 as LNHDA and CDR2 as SQIVND (reference sequence). There are 16 residues in the CDR3. The CDR3 DNA is TGTGCCAGTACCGAAGCGGGGGCTAGCTCCTACAATGAGCAGTTCTTC. As protein: CASTEAGASSYNEQFF.

This rearrangement joins TRBV18 to TRBJ1-2; 9 positions match TRBD1. This CDR3 is 15 amino acids long. The V segment lost 3 bases and the J segment 7 bases; nucleotides outside the gene matches: 9. Germline loops: CDR1 KGHSH, CDR2 LQKENI. The CDR3, as DNA: TGTGCCAGCTCACCTACCGGGACAGGGTTCGGTGGCTACACCTTC. This encodes CASSPTGTGFGGYTF.

The chain couples TRBV30 to TRBJ1-5; D may be TRBD1 (6 bases). V gave up 0 bases and J gave up 4 bases, with 16 bases separating them. Germline loops: CDR1 GTSNPN, CDR2 SVGIG (reference sequence). The CDR3 has 16 residues. In nucleotides, the CDR3 is TGTGCCTGGAGTGTCGGGGGGGGCCATAGAAATCAGCCCCAGCATTTT. Translation gives CAWSVGGGHRNQPQHF.

This clone was counted once. The germline gene is not matched at one end of the junction; a read error may be the cause. Other DNA variants within this sample encode the same CDR3. The V call is TRBV19, the J call TRBJ1-6; 8 bases match TRBD1. Germline CDR1 LNHDA, CDR2 SQIVND (reference sequence). The CDR3 spans 15 residues. The CDR3: CASSTARGHNSPLHF. CDR3 nucleotides: TGTGCCAGTAGTACCGCCAGGGGGCATAATTCCCCCCTCCACTTT. Together with reference TRBV19 and TRBJ1-6, the CDR3 gives the full variable domain: DGGITQSPKYLFRKEGQNVTLSCEQNLNHDAMYWYRQDPGQGLRLIYYSQIVNDFQKGDIAEGYSVSREKKESFPLTVTSAQKNPTAFYLCASSTARGHNSPLHFGNGTRLTVT.

The rearrangement joins TRBV5-4 to TRBJ2-7; 8 positions match TRBD1. The CDR3 has 13 residues. From germline, CDR1 is SGHNT and CDR2 YYREEE (reference sequence). The V segment lost 4 bases and the J segment 6 bases; nucleotides outside the gene matches: 6. CDR3 amino acids: CASSLTGGTEQYF. In DNA, the CDR3 is TGTGCCAGCAGCCTCACAGGGGGGACCGAGCAGTACTTC.

Of note for this clone: Other DNA sequences in this specimen translate into the identical CDR3. The chain carries TRBV5-4 and TRBJ2-2; TRBD2 matches 15 bases. Germline V lookup: CDR1 SGHNT, CDR2 YYREEE (reference sequence). CDR3 length: 19 amino acids. V lost 4 bases to trimming and J lost 5 bases; unmatched junction nucleotides: 12. The CDR3 is CASSAGTSGGSMGTGELFF. The CDR3 DNA reads TGTGCCAGCAGCGCTGGGACTAGCGGGGGGTCCATGGGGACCGGGGAGCTGTTTTTT.

The chain combines TRBV5-6 with TRBJ1-6, with 7 bases identical to TRBD1. V lost 4 bases and J lost 4; bases outside the gene matches: 2. Germline V lookup: CDR1 SGHDT, CDR2 YYEEEE. The CDR3 runs 14 residues. CDR3 loop: CASSQGQYNSPLHF. The CDR3 region has the DNA TGTGCCAGCAGCCAGGGACAGTATAATTCACCCCTCCACTTT.

This chain joins TRBV11-2 and TRBJ1-5; D perhaps matches TRBD1 (5 bases). CDR3 length equals 14 residues. V lost 0 bases, J lost 7 bases, and 10 bases lay in between. Germline V gives CDR1 SGHAT, CDR2 FQNNGV. Here the CDR3 reads CASSLDVQVQPQHF. Here the CDR3 DNA reads TGTGCCAGCAGCTTAGACGTACAGGTACAGCCCCAGCATTTT.

The chain is built from TRBV6-1 and TRBJ1-2; 9 bases are a match to TRBD1. V shed 0 bases and J 8 bases; nucleotides not matched to a gene: 7. Germline CDR1 MNHNS, CDR2 SASEGT. The CDR3 is 15 residues long. CDR3 DNA sequence: TGTGCCAGCAGTGAAGCACCGGGACAGGGAATGGGCTACACCTTC. This gives the protein CASSEAPGQGMGYTF.